A selection of T cell receptor beta chains follows, all from one sample in a study of blood T cell repertoires in COVID-19. Method: immunoSEQ multiplex PCR; TCRdb's copy keeps in-frame clones and lacks some. Among about 260,000 clones listed, 85% to 90% were seen once. The source material was peripheral blood. These receptors were taken from a middle-aged woman with acute or convalescent COVID-19. Both conserved end residues are part of each CDR3. The order of the fields is D gene, V gene, J gene, clone size, CDR3 protein, CDR3 DNA. D genes are given only for firm matches. Rows give clone size only sometimes, using once, few, many, or a class for an expanded clone.

TRBD1	TRBV19	TRBJ2-5	NA	CASRSMGDSKETQYF	TGTGCCAGTAGGAGTATGGGGGACAGCAAAGAGACCCAGTACTTC
NA	TRBV28	TRBJ1-2	NA	CASSLVQYGYTF	TGTGCCAGCAGTTTGGTACAGTATGGCTACACCTTC
NA	TRBV25-1	TRBJ2-2	NA	CASSALLRTENTGELFF	TGTGCCAGCAGTGCCCTCCTCCGGACAGAGAACACCGGGGAGCTGTTTTTT
TRBD1	TRBV28	TRBJ1-6	NA	CASRGGQNNSPLHF	TGTGCCAGCAGGGGGGGACAGAATAATTCACCCCTCCACTTT
NA	TRBV5-1	TRBJ2-3	NA	CASSLSAGHPVDTQYF	TGCGCCAGCAGCTTGTCAGCGGGCCATCCGGTGGATACGCAGTATTTT
NA	TRBV2	TRBJ1-2	NA	CASTGGRGGNYGYTF	TGTGCCAGCACCGGCGGGAGGGGGGGTAACTATGGCTACACCTTC
NA	TRBV4-1	TRBJ1-2	once	CASSQGRGWGEGYTF	TGCGCCAGCAGCCAGGGCAGGGGCTGGGGAGAAGGCTACACCTTC
TRBD2	TRBV6-5	TRBJ2-5	NA	CASTAGGPGETQYF	TGTGCCAGCACAGCGGGGGGGCCGGGTGAGACCCAGTACTTC
TRBD1	TRBV7-9	TRBJ2-5	NA	CASSRGTGRETQYF	TGTGCCAGCAGCCGGGGGACAGGGAGGGAGACCCAGTACTTC
NA	TRBV24-1	TRBJ2-3	NA	CATSDFGGPGTQYF	TGTGCCACCAGTGATTTTGGAGGACCGGGTACGCAGTATTTT
NA	TRBV2	TRBJ1-2	NA	CASLSMGSLYGYTF	TGTGCCAGCTTGAGTATGGGCAGTCTCTATGGCTACACCTTC
NA	TRBV2	TRBJ2-1	NA	CASSPRAGEQFF	TGTGCCAGCAGTCCCAGGGCTGGTGAGCAGTTCTTC
NA	TRBV27	TRBJ1-4	NA	CASSLYGSSYEKLFF	TGTGCCAGCAGTTTATATGGTAGTAGTTATGAAAAACTGTTTTTT
NA	TRBV7-8	TRBJ1-5	NA	CASSLYRVNQPQHF	TGTGCCAGCAGCTTATACAGGGTGAATCAGCCCCAGCATTTT
NA	TRBV5-1	TRBJ2-5	once	CASSLGGQETQYF	TGCGCCAGCAGCTTAGGGGGACAAGAGACCCAGTACTTC
TRBD1	TRBV7-9	TRBJ1-2	NA	CASSLSHRGDGYTF	TGTGCCAGCAGCTTATCCCACAGGGGGGATGGCTACACCTTC
TRBD1	TRBV3-1/TRBV3-2	TRBJ1-2	NA	CASSHLGTGRVNYGYTF	TGTGCCAGCAGCCATTTAGGGACAGGGAGAGTAAACTATGGCTACACCTTC